The clone carrying this T cell receptor beta chain has at least ten counts. This entry belongs to a study of cytomegalovirus exposure and HLA in healthy donors. V trimming: 8 bases; J trimming: 5 bases; junction bases outside the gene matches: 6. CDR3 length equals 13 residues. CDR1 MNHNS and CDR2 SASEGT come from the germline V gene. The study ran its PCR with 60 Vbeta and 13 Jbeta primers. Sequenced by immunoSEQ multiplex PCR; TCRdb stores in-frame clones only, minus some. The sample lists about 94,000 clones, under 9% occurring once. The rearrangement joins TRBV6-1 to TRBJ1-5; the match to TRBD1 covers 7 bases. Sequencing input: PBMCs. The receptor's source is a middle-aged man in good health and CMV-seronegative. The CDR3 DNA follows: TGTGCCAGCGATCCGCAGGGGGATCAGCCCCAGCATTTT. This encodes CASDPQGDQPQHF.